These 10 T cell receptor beta chains were all obtained from the same sample, sequenced in a study of blood T cell repertoires in COVID-19. Clones were sequenced by immunoSEQ multiplex PCR, and TCRdb holds only the in-frame ones, with some missing. The sample consists of tens of thousands of clones, 75% to 90% of them appearing once. The sequenced sample was peripheral blood. Every receptor here comes from a human donor with active COVID-19. The donor label of this sample is uncertain.

This chain connects TRBV25-1 to TRBJ1-1; 9 bases align to TRBD1. Looked up from germline, CDR1 is MGHDK and CDR2 is SYGVNS. The length of the CDR3 is 16 residues. Losses at the gene ends were 5 bases for V and 2 bases for J; bases not matched to a gene: 9. Written as DNA, the CDR3 is TGTGCCAGCAGTTCTCCCGGGACAGGGCTTAACACTGAAGCTTTCTTT. Encoded protein: CASSSPGTGLNTEAFF.

This CDR3 is CASSSGQGAKEKLFF. CDR3 DNA: TGTGCCAGCAGCTCCGGACAGGGGGCGAAGGAAAAACTGTTTTTT. The V call is TRBV5-6, the J call TRBJ1-4, with 11 bases aligning to TRBD1. This CDR3 comprises 15 residues. The germline V gene encodes CDR1 SGHDT and CDR2 YYEEEE. V lost 3 bases and J lost 8; bases outside the gene matches: 6.

V usage is TRBV14 and J usage is TRBJ2-7; 8 bases line up with TRBD1. Germline lookup yields CDR1 SGHDN and CDR2 FVKESK. The CDR3 totals 16 residues. J gave up 2 bases and V 4 bases, and 10 bases lay outside the gene matches. The CDR3 sequence is CASSRNQGAIPYEQYF. DNA for the CDR3: TGTGCCAGCAGCCGGAATCAGGGGGCCATACCCTACGAGCAGTACTTC.

The rearrangement links TRBV30 to TRBJ1-4; 8 bases are shared with TRBD1. V was pared by 3 bases and J by 2 bases, with 5 bases of the junction left unmatched. CDR3 length equals 15 residues. Germline assignment: CDR1 GTSNPN and CDR2 SVGIG (reference sequence). The CDR3 DNA reads as TGTGCCTGGAGGAACAGGGGGGCCACTAATGAAAAACTGTTTTTT. Encoded protein: CAWRNRGATNEKLFF.

V and J are TRBV6-1 and TRBJ1-3, with 9 positions matching TRBD1. Germline V gene data show CDR1 as MNHNS and CDR2 as SASEGT. The CDR3 has 18 residues. V shed 0 bases, J shed 5 bases, and the junction held 11 bases outside the gene matches. This chain's CDR3 is CASSEATGGVLRRNTIYF. The CDR3 nucleotides read TGTGCCAGCAGTGAAGCGACAGGGGGAGTCCTACGTAGAAACACCATATATTTT.

This chain uses TRBV19 with TRBJ1-2, with D perhaps matching TRBD1 (6 bases). The germline V and J ends were trimmed by 2 bases and 2 bases, with 12 bases remaining between them. The CDR3 has 15 residues. In germline, CDR1 is LNHDA, CDR2 SQIVND (reference sequence). The CDR3 loop is CASSIKWGRNYGYTF. CDR3 coding DNA: TGTGCCAGTAGTATAAAATGGGGGCGCAACTATGGCTACACCTTC.

The genes are TRBV5-8 and TRBJ2-4, with TRBD2 identical over 7 bases. CDR1 and CDR2 from the germline V gene are SGHTS and YDEGEE. With V trimmed by 2 bases and J by 3 bases, 14 bases remained unmatched. The CDR3 totals 18 residues. CDR3: CASSLLGVAGVVKNIQYF. The DNA of the CDR3 is TGTGCCAGCAGCTTATTGGGGGTTGCGGGAGTAGTCAAAAACATTCAGTACTTC. The complete variable domain, with remaining parts taken from reference TRBV5-8 and TRBJ2-4, reads EAGVTQSPTHLIKTRGQQATLRCSPISGHTSVYWYQQALGLGLQFLLWYDEGEERNRGNFPPRFSGRQFPNYSSELNVNALELEDSALYLCASSLLGVAGVVKNIQYFGAGTRLSVL.

The chain links TRBV27 to TRBJ1-5; possibly TRBD1 for D (6 bases). The CDR3 totals 15 residues. Trimming removed 3 bases from V and 3 bases from J, with 12 bases in between. Per germline, CDR1 MNHEY and CDR2 SMNVEV (reference sequence). CDR3 in amino acids: CASSLFWGPNQPQHF. CDR3 DNA: TGTGCCAGCAGTTTGTTCTGGGGGCCCAATCAGCCCCAGCATTTT.

The chain couples TRBV6-5 to TRBJ1-2; 10 bases are a match to TRBD1. The CDR3 has 15 residues. Germline V CDR1 and CDR2: MNHEY, SVGAGI. V shed 3 bases and J 8 bases; nucleotides not matched to a gene: 9. The CDR3 DNA follows: TGTGCCAGCAGTTATACCGACAGGGGGCTAGGAGGCTACACCTTC. It translates to CASSYTDRGLGGYTF.

This chain uses TRBV6-5 with TRBJ2-2; perhaps TRBD1 as D (6 bases). Between the trimmed V and J ends, which lost 3 bases and 6 bases, there was a span of 11 bases. The CDR3 is 14 residues long. The germline CDR1 and CDR2 sequences are MNHEY and SVGAGI. Here the CDR3 reads CASSYSQGSGELFF. CDR3 in DNA: TGTGCCAGCAGTTATTCACAGGGATCCGGGGAGCTGTTTTTT.